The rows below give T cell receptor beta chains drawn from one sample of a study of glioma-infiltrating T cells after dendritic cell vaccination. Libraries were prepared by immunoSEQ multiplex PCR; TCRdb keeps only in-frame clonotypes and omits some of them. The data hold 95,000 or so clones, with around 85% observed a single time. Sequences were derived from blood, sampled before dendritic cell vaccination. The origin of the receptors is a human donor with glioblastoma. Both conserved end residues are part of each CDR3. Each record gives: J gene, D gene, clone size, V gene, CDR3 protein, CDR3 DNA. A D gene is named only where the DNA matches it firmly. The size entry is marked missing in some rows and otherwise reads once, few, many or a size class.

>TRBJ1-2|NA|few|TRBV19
CASSTDSVRAYGYTF
TGTGCCAGTAGTACCGACTCGGTTCGCGCCTATGGCTACACCTTC
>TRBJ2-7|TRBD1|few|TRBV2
CASGDRGHEQYF
TGTGCCAGCGGAGACAGGGGGCACGAGCAGTACTTC
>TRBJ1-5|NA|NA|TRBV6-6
CATYRGGSNQPQHF
TGTGCCACCTATAGAGGGGGAAGCAATCAGCCCCAGCATTTT
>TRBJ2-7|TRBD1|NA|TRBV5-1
CASSPEPGQPSYEQYF
TGCGCCAGCAGCCCGGAACCGGGACAGCCCTCCTACGAGCAGTACTTC
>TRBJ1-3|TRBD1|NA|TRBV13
CASSLRGQSSGNTIYF
TGTGCCAGCAGCTTAAGGGGACAGAGCTCTGGAAACACCATATATTTT
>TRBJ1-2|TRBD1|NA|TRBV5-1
CASSLVAGGNYGYTF
TGCGCCAGCAGCTTAGTCGCAGGGGGAAACTATGGCTACACCTTC
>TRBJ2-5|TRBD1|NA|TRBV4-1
CASSQARTGGEETQYF
TGCGCCAGCAGCCAAGCAAGGACAGGGGGGGAAGAGACCCAGTACTTC
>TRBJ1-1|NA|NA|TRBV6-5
CASSFDREAFF
TGTGCCAGCAGCTTCGACAGAGAAGCTTTCTTT
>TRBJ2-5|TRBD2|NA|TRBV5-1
CASSLGTSGGSETQYF
TGCGCCAGCAGCTTGGGGACTAGCGGGGGGTCAGAGACCCAGTACTTC
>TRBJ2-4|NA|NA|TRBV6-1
CASSALNIQYF
TGTGCCAGCAGTGCCCTAAACATTCAGTACTTC
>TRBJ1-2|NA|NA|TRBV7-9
CASSLGAGNYGYTF
TGTGCCAGCAGCTTAGGCGCAGGGAACTATGGCTACACCTTC
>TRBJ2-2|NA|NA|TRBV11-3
CASSSSAYTGELFF
TGTGCCAGCAGCTCCTCCGCGTACACCGGGGAGCTGTTTTTT
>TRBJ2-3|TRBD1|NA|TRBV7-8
CASSVWTGMGTDTQYF
TGTGCCAGCAGCGTCTGGACAGGGATGGGCACAGATACGCAGTATTTT
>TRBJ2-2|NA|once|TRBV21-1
CASSKAGGRNTGELFF
TGTGCCAGCAGCAAAGCGGGGGGACGGAACACCGGGGAGCTGTTTTTT
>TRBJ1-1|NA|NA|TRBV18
CASSPRGGEAFF
TGTGCCAGCTCACCACGAGGGGGAGAAGCTTTCTTT